This T cell receptor beta chain appears in the sequencing data of a study of monozygotic twins with inflammatory bowel disease. Study-wide results and caveats: Concordant and discordant twins showed no difference in repertoire similarity, possibly from limited power.

The CDR3 runs to 15 residues. Germline assignment: CDR1 MNHEY and CDR2 SVGAGI. Comments on this clonotype: The target antigen is unknown.

TCRdb re-called the 5' RACE reads; one entry per CDR3 protein, DNA not given. The sample data list about 200,000 distinct CDR3 sequences. The J gene is TRBJ1-1, the V gene TRBV6-5. The origin of this receptor is a human donor with ulcerative colitis or Crohn's disease, or a healthy co-twin of an affected twin (not recorded which). Material: blood. This CDR3 reads CASSYSAGAGTEAFF.